The rows below give T cell receptor beta chains drawn from one sample of a study of T cell repertoires in cytomegalovirus infection. TCRdb reanalysed the reads using MiXCR and keeps one entry per CDR3 protein. The sample has over 55,000 distinct CDR3 sequences; just over 20% are singletons. These receptors are not linked to any known antigen. Specimen: CD8+ T cells from cultured PBMCs, collected from culture after CMV antigen stimulation. The receptors here all came from a human donor in good health (CMV status not recorded). Some clones in this sample may be carry-over from other donors' samples. The CDR3 runs from the conserved cysteine through the conserved F or W. A D gene is named only where the DNA matches it firmly. The size field is filled for only some rows; it gives once, few, many or a size class.

d_call	clone_size	v_call	cdr3_length	j_call	cdr3_aa	cdr3_nt
.	.	TRBV2	16	TRBJ1-5	CASSPSQDRSNQPQHF	TGTGCCAGCAGTCCGAGCCAGGATCGTAGCAATCAGCCCCAGCATTTT
.	.	TRBV19	13	TRBJ1-1	CASQSSRGQGAFF	TGTGCCAGCCAATCATCACGGGGGCAAGGAGCTTTCTTT
.	.	TRBV19	13	TRBJ1-1	CASSIPENTEAFF	TGTGCCAGTAGTATCCCCGAGAACACTGAAGCTTTCTTT
.	.	TRBV7-8	15	TRBJ1-2	CASSKYRTAGYGYTF	TGTGCCAGCAGCAAGTACAGGACGGCGGGCTATGGCTACACCTTC
TRBD1	.	TRBV29-1	12	TRBJ2-1	CSAPQGYNEQFF	TGCAGCGCCCCACAGGGGTACAATGAGCAGTTCTTC
.	few	TRBV28	17	TRBJ2-7	CASSSDLITGRPYEQYF	TGTGCCAGCAGCTCCGATCTGATCACGGGGCGACCTTACGAGCAGTACTTC
TRBD1	.	TRBV12-3/TRBV12-4	17	TRBJ1-1	CASSSHTASSGGTEAFF	TGTGCCAGCAGTTCCCACACCGCTTCGTCAGGGGGCACTGAAGCTTTCTTT
.	few	TRBV6-6	15	TRBJ1-2	CASSYGATAVDGYTF	TGTGCCAGCAGTTACGGGGCCACAGCCGTGGATGGCTACACCTTC
.	few	TRBV7-2	15	TRBJ2-2	CASSPRTVNTGELFF	TGTGCCAGCAGCCCCCGGACGGTGAACACCGGGGAGCTGTTTTTT
TRBD2	few	TRBV6-5	15	TRBJ2-7	CASSYSRAGGNEQYF	TGTGCCAGCAGTTACTCTAGGGCGGGGGGGAACGAGCAGTACTTC
TRBD1	few	TRBV4-2	15	TRBJ2-3	CASSPGTGGADTQYF	TGTGCCAGCAGCCCCGGGACAGGGGGCGCAGATACGCAGTATTTT
.	many	TRBV7-9	13	TRBJ2-1	CASSPWPTDEQFF	TGTGCCAGCAGCCCCTGGCCCACCGATGAGCAGTTCTTC
.	few	TRBV29-1	14	TRBJ1-2	CSVGRVQEVHGYTF	TGCAGCGTTGGGCGGGTGCAGGAGGTCCATGGCTACACCTTC
.	.	TRBV7-2	12	TRBJ1-3	CASSFEGNTIYF	TGTGCCAGCAGCTTTGAGGGAAACACCATATATTTT
.	.	TRBV7-9	16	TRBJ2-2	CASSSPFSYGTGELFF	TGTGCCAGCAGCTCCCCATTTTCCTACGGCACCGGGGAGCTGTTTTTT
.	.	TRBV25-1	13	TRBJ1-1	CASSRGGFTEAFF	TGTGCCAGCAGCCGGGGCGGCTTCACTGAAGCTTTCTTT
.	few	TRBV7-2	15	TRBJ1-3	CASSLGHDSGNTIYF	TGTGCCAGCAGCTTAGGGCATGACTCTGGAAACACCATATATTTT
TRBD1	.	TRBV30	13	TRBJ2-7	CAWRGQGAREQYF	TGTGCCTGGAGAGGACAGGGGGCGCGGGAGCAGTACTTC
TRBD1	few	TRBV6-1	17	TRBJ2-6	CASSPGTGGAGANVLTF	TGTGCCAGCAGCCCCGGGACAGGGGGCGCCGGGGCCAACGTCCTGACTTTC
.	.	TRBV2	13	TRBJ2-3	CASKVVDTDTQYF	TGTGCCAGTAAGGTAGTTGACACAGATACGCAGTATTTT
.	.	TRBV11-2	16	TRBJ1-5	CASSLDFGNGNQPQHF	TGTGCCAGCAGCTTAGATTTCGGGAATGGCAATCAGCCCCAGCATTTT
.	few	TRBV24-1	15	TRBJ1-3	CATSDPAGSGNTIYF	TGTGCCACCAGTGATCCCGCCGGATCTGGAAACACCATATATTTT
.	.	TRBV7-2	19	TRBJ1-2	CASSLNSIGAARFNYGYTF	TGTGCCAGCAGCTTAAATTCAATCGGGGCAGCCCGCTTTAACTATGGCTACACCTTC